This T cell receptor (beta chain) appears in the sequencing data of a study of blood T cells in healthy people across ages. Germline values: CDR1 SGHTA, CDR2 FQGNSA. With 2 bases removed from V and 10 bases from J, the gap between germline ends came to 15 bases. The CDR3 runs to 15 residues. A second roughly 6 to 11 cycle PCR used barcoded and J-beta primers. TCRdb reprocessed the 5' RACE reads with MiXCR, giving one entry per CDR3 protein. Among around 820,000 distinct CDR3 sequences, 20% to 30% were seen once, and the ten largest hold under 4.5%. These data were also filed under a second study, of T cells of mothers and their children. That work states: There were over 10 million TCR beta CDR3 reads from each mother and a few million from each child.

The V gene is TRBV7-2, the J gene TRBJ1-6, with a weak D call TRBD1 (5 bases). The material sequenced was blood. This TCR came from a boy aged 5-17 years in good health. The CDR3 DNA follows: TGTGCCAGCAGCTTACATAGCCAGGGAAGATCACCCCTCCACTTT. It yields the protein CASSLHSQGRSPLHF.